The 31 T cell receptor beta chains presented below share a single source sample, sequenced in a study of resident and recirculating memory T cells in vitiligo. The data were produced by immunoSEQ multiplex PCR, yet TCRdb's version contains in-frame clones alone and is incomplete. The data hold tens of thousands of clones, with around 90% observed a single time. The sample was blood. The receptor source for this set is a male donor with vitiligo.

The chain is built from TRBV5-1 and TRBJ2-7; 8 bases are a match to TRBD1. The CDR3 covers 16 residues. Germline V CDR1 and CDR2: SGHRS, YFSETQ. V shed 0 bases and J 5 bases; nucleotides not matched to a gene: 10. The CDR3 coding sequence is TGCGCCAGCAGCTTGGCGTTAGGACAGGGCTTCCACGAGCAGTACTTC. Translation: CASSLALGQGFHEQYF.

The chain employs TRBV14 and TRBJ2-5, with 9 positions matching TRBD1. The J call may not be correct, given that the DNA end is closer to TRBJ2-7. Germline V gene sequence: CDR1 SGHDN, CDR2 FVKESK. This CDR3 region has 14 residues. CDR3 residues: CASSQWDRDREQYF. CDR3 nucleotide sequence: TGTGCCAGCAGTCAATGGGACAGGGACCGCGAGCAGTACTTC.

The chain is built from TRBV9 and TRBJ2-7; a weak D match, TRBD2 (5 bases). From germline, CDR1 is SGDLS and CDR2 YYNGEE. This CDR3 has 12 residues. Trimming removed 7 bases from V and 2 bases from J, with 10 bases in between. As DNA, the CDR3 is TGTGCCAGCGGATCTAGCCCCTACGAGCAGTACTTC. This translates into CASGSSPYEQYF.

The gene calls are TRBV11-3 and TRBJ2-2; D remains unclear. Trimming removed 4 bases from V and 4 bases from J, with 10 bases in between. This CDR3 is built from 14 residues. Germline CDR1 SGHNT, CDR2 YENEEA. In DNA, the CDR3 is TGTGCCAGCAGCTCCTATTCGCGCACCGGGGAGCTGTTTTTT. This translates into CASSSYSRTGELFF. Variable domain in full (rest from reference TRBV11-3 and TRBJ2-2): EAGVVQSPRYKIIEKKQPVAFWCNPISGHNTLYWYLQNLGQGPELLIRYENEEAVDDSQLPKDRFSAERLKGVDSTLKIQPAELGDSAVYLCASSSYSRTGELFFGEGSRLTVL.

The chain carries TRBV19 and TRBJ1-2, with 9 bases aligning to TRBD1. V shed 5 bases and J 4 bases; nucleotides not matched to a gene: 5. Per the germline V gene, CDR1 is LNHDA and CDR2 is SQIVND (reference sequence). The CDR3 spans 14 residues. The CDR3: CASSQRDRVYGYTF. The DNA of the CDR3 is TGTGCCAGTAGTCAACGGGACAGGGTCTATGGCTACACCTTC.

The CDR3, as DNA: TGTGCCAGCGGCCGGGGGATGGAGACCCAGTACTTC. Protein sequence: CASGRGMETQYF. The V gene is TRBV7-9, the J gene TRBJ2-5; tentative D call: TRBD2 (6 bases). The CDR3 totals 12 residues. V lost 8 bases, J lost 5 bases, and 12 bases lay in between. Germline V gives CDR1 SEHNR, CDR2 FQNEAQ (reference sequence). Together with reference TRBV7-9 and TRBJ2-5, the CDR3 gives the full variable domain: DTGVSQNPRHKITKRGQNVTFRCDPISEHNRLYWYRQTLGQGPEFLTYFQNEAQLEKSRLLSDRFSAERPKGSFSTLEIQRTEQGDSAMYLCASGRGMETQYFGPGTRLLVL.

The chain combines TRBV7-6 with TRBJ2-7; tentative D call: TRBD2 (6 bases). The germline gives CDR1 SGHVS, CDR2 FNYEAQ. V gave up 1 base and J gave up 0 bases, with 13 bases separating them. The CDR3 spans 16 residues. CDR3 DNA: TGTGCCAGCAGCTTAGGTGCAGGGAGGAGCTCCTACGAGCAGTACTTC. Its translation: CASSLGAGRSSYEQYF.

With regard to this clone: Mismatch with germline at one junction end may stem from a read error. This chain links TRBV6-1 with TRBJ2-5, with 8 bases aligning to TRBD2. CDR3 length: 13 amino acids. Germline V lookup: CDR1 MNHNS, CDR2 SASEGT. The CDR3 DNA reads TGTGCCAGCACGGGGGGGATCCAAGCGACCCAGTACTTC. Amino acids: CASTGGIQATQYF.

The chain combines TRBV27 with TRBJ1-1, with 7 bases lining up with TRBD1. Germline V CDR1 and CDR2: MNHEY, SMNVEV (reference sequence). The V and J ends lost 9 bases and 3 bases, in that order; junction bases with no gene match: 4. This CDR3 is built from 12 residues. CDR3 nucleotide sequence: TGTGCCAGTAAAACAGGGGACACTGAAGCTTTCTTT. It yields the protein CASKTGDTEAFF.

CDR3 loop: CASSLVAQLRGEQYF. The CDR3 DNA sequence: TGCGCCAGCAGCTTGGTCGCCCAATTGCGGGGAGAGCAGTACTTC. The V gene is TRBV5-1, the J gene TRBJ2-7; D might be TRBD2 (6 bases). Germline CDR1 and CDR2: SGHRS and YFSETQ. The CDR3 is 15 amino acids. V lost 0 bases and J lost 7, with 17 bases in between.

The chain uses TRBV4-3 and TRBJ2-3; TRBD2 is a possible D gene (6 bases). The V gene's germline CDR1 is LGHNA and CDR2 YSLEER. Trimming removed 0 bases from V and 3 bases from J, with 10 bases in between. CDR3 length: 15 amino acids. CDR3 sequence: CASSQDPRETDTQYF. The CDR3 DNA reads as TGCGCCAGCAGCCAAGACCCCCGGGAGACAGATACGCAGTATTTT.

The V and J genes are TRBV5-4 and TRBJ2-7, with 14 bases lining up with TRBD2. Trimming at V came to 5 bases and at J to 5 bases, leaving 6 bases not matched to a gene. The germline CDR1 and CDR2 sequences are SGHNT and YYREEE (reference sequence). The CDR3 is 15 amino acids. As DNA, the CDR3 is TGTGCCAGCAGGTCCGGGACTAGCGGGAGTAACGAGCAGTACTTC. Translated, it gives CASRSGTSGSNEQYF.

V is TRBV18 and J is TRBJ2-5; D remains ambiguous. The germline gives CDR1 KGHSH, CDR2 LQKENI. V was cut by 3 bases and J by 3 bases, with 14 bases left in between. The CDR3 has 15 residues. The CDR3 spells CASSPPGSTKETQYF. DNA of the CDR3: TGTGCCAGCTCACCCCCCGGCAGCACTAAAGAGACCCAGTACTTC.

The chain joins TRBV5-6 to TRBJ1-1; weak D call: TRBD1 (5 bases). CDR1 SGHDT and CDR2 YYEEEE come from the germline V gene. V was cut by 5 bases and J by 3 bases, with 14 bases left in between. The CDR3 is 14 residues long. CDR3 bases: TGTGCCAGCAGTTCGGGAGGGGAAGACACTGAAGCTTTCTTT. Protein product: CASSSGGEDTEAFF.

V gene TRBV28 combines with J gene TRBJ1-5; D is undetermined. The CDR3 covers 17 residues. Trimming took 2 bases from V and 7 from J, leaving 21 bases between them. Germline V lookup: CDR1 MDHEN, CDR2 SYDVKM. CDR3 loop: CASSLSGGNSLRQPQHF. CDR3 nucleotide sequence: TGTGCCAGCAGTTTAAGTGGAGGGAATTCTTTGAGACAGCCCCAGCATTTT.

V usage is TRBV5-1 and J usage is TRBJ2-1; a weak D match, TRBD1 (6 bases). Trimming removed 5 bases from V and 7 bases from J, with 10 bases in between. The CDR3 contains 12 residues. Germline V gene sequence: CDR1 SGHRS, CDR2 YFSETQ. CDR3 amino acids: CASSYQGNEQFF. The CDR3 DNA reads TGCGCCAGCAGTTACCAGGGGAATGAGCAGTTCTTC.

The chain employs TRBV28 and TRBJ2-5; the match to TRBD2 covers 8 bases. The CDR3 extends over 14 amino acids. Trimming removed 11 bases from V and 5 bases from J; junction bases left unmatched: 13. CDR1 is MDHEN, CDR2 SYDVKM, per germline. DNA for the CDR3: TGTGCCTCCGGATCGGGAGAGCGGGGGGAGACCCAGTACTTC. It yields the protein CASGSGERGETQYF.

The chain links TRBV5-6 to TRBJ1-5; no reliable D call. V lost 0 bases and J lost 6, with 10 bases in between. CDR1 is SGHDT and CDR2 is YYEEEE in the germline V gene. This CDR3 comprises 14 residues. The DNA for the CDR3 is TGTGCCAGCAGCTTGGACCGAGCCGGTCAGCCCCAGCATTTT. As protein: CASSLDRAGQPQHF.

The chain links TRBV6-6 to TRBJ2-3, with D tentatively TRBD1 (5 bases). Trimming took 6 bases from V and 6 from J, leaving 10 bases between them. The germline CDR1 and CDR2 sequences are MNHNY and SVGAGI (reference sequence). CDR3 length: 12 residues. The CDR3 DNA reads TGTGCCAGCAGCCCGACAGAGGATACGCAGTATTTT. It encodes CASSPTEDTQYF.

The chain combines TRBV16 with TRBJ1-1; possible D gene TRBD1, 6 bases. In germline, CDR1 is KGHSY, CDR2 FQNENV. This CDR3 comprises 15 residues. V was clipped by 1 base and J by 4 bases, with 13 bases between them. In nucleotides, the CDR3 is TGTGCCAGCAGCCAATGGGGGGGCGGGGGCACTGAAGCTTTCTTT. Its translation: CASSQWGGGGTEAFF.

The chain links TRBV27 to TRBJ2-3; 12 bases agree with TRBD2. Per the germline V gene, CDR1 is MNHEY and CDR2 is SMNVEV (reference sequence). With 2 bases clipped from V and 4 bases from J, the junction kept 4 bases outside the gene matches. The CDR3 is 16 amino acids. CDR3 DNA sequence: TGTGCCAGCAGTTTAGTTCTAGCGGGAGGGCCAGATACGCAGTATTTT. Amino acid sequence: CASSLVLAGGPDTQYF.

As DNA, the CDR3 is TGTGCCAGCAGTCGACTTCCCGGAGGGGCCGTGGGCGAGCAGTTCTTC. This codes for CASSRLPGGAVGEQFF. V and J are TRBV6-4 and TRBJ2-1; the D gene is possibly TRBD2 (6 bases). Germline CDR1 and CDR2: MRHNA and SNTAGT. V lost 5 bases, J lost 10 bases, and 24 bases lay in between. The CDR3 consists of 16 residues.

The chain links TRBV5-4 to TRBJ2-1, with TRBD1 as a possible D gene (6 bases). Germline CDR1 SGHNT, CDR2 YYREEE (reference sequence). This CDR3 spans 16 amino acids. V was trimmed by 2 bases and J by 5 bases, leaving 17 bases between them. The CDR3 spells CASSFPPGHLNNEQFF. The CDR3 region has the DNA TGTGCCAGCAGCTTTCCCCCGGGACACCTGAACAATGAGCAGTTCTTC.

The J gene is TRBJ2-1, the V gene TRBV11-2; TRBD2 agrees at 14 bases. The CDR3 has 15 amino acids. The germline gives CDR1 SGHAT, CDR2 FQNNGV. The J segment lost 6 bases and the V segment lost 3 bases, leaving 1 base of the junction unmatched. The CDR3 DNA is TGTGCCAGCAGCTTCGGACTAGCGGGAGGCAATGAGCAGTTCTTC. This codes for CASSFGLAGGNEQFF.

This clone was counted a single time. V is TRBV5-8 and J is TRBJ1-5; D is perhaps TRBD1 (5 bases). The CDR3 totals 15 residues. Trimming left V 0 bases short and J 6 bases short, with 13 bases between. Per germline, CDR1 SGHTS and CDR2 YDEGEE. CDR3 sequence (DNA): TGTGCCAGCAGCTTGGCGGGGGGGTACGGTCAGCCCCAGCATTTT. This codes for CASSLAGGYGQPQHF.

This chain joins TRBV29-1 and TRBJ2-3, with 8 bases fitting TRBD2. The CDR3 extends over 12 amino acids. Trimming at V came to 4 bases and at J to 5 bases, leaving 2 bases not matched to a gene. Germline assignment: CDR1 SQVTM and CDR2 ANQGSEA. The chain's CDR3 is CSVVAGGDTQYF. The CDR3, as DNA: TGCAGCGTTGTGGCGGGAGGAGATACGCAGTATTTT.

The CDR3 nucleotides are TGTGCCAGCAGCTTAGGTCGAGGGGGCCCAAATGAAAAACTGTTTTTT. This translates into CASSLGRGGPNEKLFF. The chain links TRBV7-2 to TRBJ1-4; 7 bases are shared with TRBD1. CDR1 is SGHTA and CDR2 is FQGNSA in the germline V gene. This CDR3 comprises 16 residues. J gave up 5 bases and V 1 base, and 7 bases lay outside the gene matches.

The chain joins TRBV5-5 to TRBJ1-1; TRBD1 might be the D (5 bases). V lost 4 bases and J lost 0, with 16 bases in between. The germline CDR1 and CDR2 sequences are SGHKS and YYEKEE (reference sequence). The CDR3 has 16 residues. The CDR3 bases are TGTGCCAGCAGCGACAGACTGACAGTTCTGAACACTGAAGCTTTCTTT. Translated, it gives CASSDRLTVLNTEAFF.

The V call is TRBV14, the J call TRBJ2-3, with TRBD2 matching over 8 bases. CDR3 size: 17 residues. The germline CDR1 and CDR2 sequences are SGHDN and FVKESK. V trimming: 4 bases; J trimming: 6 bases; junction bases outside the gene matches: 15. The DNA of the CDR3 is TGTGCCAGCAGCCGGATAGGGCTAGCGGGCCCCGGGGATACGCAGTATTTT. Translating gives CASSRIGLAGPGDTQYF. Supplemented by reference TRBV14 and TRBJ2-3, the full variable domain reads EAGVTQFPSHSVIEKGQTVTLRCDPISGHDNLYWYRRVMGKEIKFLLHFVKESKQDESGMPNNRFLAERTGGTYSTLKVQPAELEDSGVYFCASSRIGLAGPGDTQYFGPGTRLTVL.

This clone was seen just once. The chain is built from TRBV4-3 and TRBJ2-5, with D tentatively TRBD1 (5 bases). Germline loops: CDR1 LGHNA, CDR2 YSLEER. The CDR3 sequence is 15 residues long. V was trimmed by 1 base and J by 4 bases, leaving 13 bases between them. Written as DNA, the CDR3 is TGCGCCAGCAGCCAAGCTGACAGATCCGGAGAGACCCAGTACTTC. This translates into CASSQADRSGETQYF.

V usage is TRBV27 and J usage is TRBJ2-5; TRBD1 matches 10 bases. The CDR3 contains 15 residues. Germline CDR1 and CDR2: MNHEY and SMNVEV (reference sequence). V dropped 5 bases and J dropped 5; count of bases not matched to a gene: 8. The CDR3 nucleotides read TGTGCCAGCAGTCCCCGGGACAGGGGAGGCGAGACCCAGTACTTC. It encodes CASSPRDRGGETQYF.